This record covers a single TCR beta chain. What it binds is unknown. This CDR3 region has 14 residues. Germline CDR1 reads DFQATT; CDR2 reads SNEGSKA (reference sequence). Unmatched junction bases numbered 11, after V lost 3 bases and J lost 9 bases. Quantitative barcoded 5'-RACE was used to prepare TCR beta libraries. In TCRdb, the 5' RACE reads were re-called with MiXCR into one record per CDR3 protein. The sample has 350,000 or so distinct CDR3 sequences; 11% are singletons. This record comes from a study of CD8 T cells in ankylosing spondylitis. Study findings and constraints: In peripheral blood, disease-linked CD8+ clones occurred at relatively low frequencies. The study looked at matched synovial fluid samples from ankylosing spondylitis patients. Disease-linked clones were reported to be significantly enriched there. A motif in TCR beta, a set of eight highly homologous variants, appeared characteristic of ankylosing spondylitis blood.

The TCR was taken from a female donor with ankylosing spondylitis or in good health (not recorded which). The sequenced sample was blood, either unsorted or a sorted T cell fraction (not recorded which). The rearrangement joins TRBV20-1 to TRBJ2-7, with 10 bases fitting TRBD1. The CDR3 DNA follows: TGCAGTGCTAGCCCGGGGACAGGGGAGAAAGGGCAGTACTTC. This encodes CSASPGTGEKGQYF.